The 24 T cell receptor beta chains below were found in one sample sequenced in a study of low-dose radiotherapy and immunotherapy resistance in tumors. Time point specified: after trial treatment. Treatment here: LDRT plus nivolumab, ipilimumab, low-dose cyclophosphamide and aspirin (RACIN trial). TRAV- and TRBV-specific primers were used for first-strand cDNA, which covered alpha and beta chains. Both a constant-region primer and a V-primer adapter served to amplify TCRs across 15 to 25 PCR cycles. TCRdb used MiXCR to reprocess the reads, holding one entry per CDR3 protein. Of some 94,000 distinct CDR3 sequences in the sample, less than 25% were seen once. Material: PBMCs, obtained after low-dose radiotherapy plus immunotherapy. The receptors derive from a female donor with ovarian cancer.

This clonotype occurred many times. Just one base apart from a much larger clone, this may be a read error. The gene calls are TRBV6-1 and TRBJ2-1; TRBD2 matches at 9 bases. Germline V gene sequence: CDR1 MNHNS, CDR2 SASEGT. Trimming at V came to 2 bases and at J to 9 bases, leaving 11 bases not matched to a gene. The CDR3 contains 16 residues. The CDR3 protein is CASSEMRLAEGGEQFF. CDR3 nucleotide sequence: TGTGCCAGCAGTGAAATGAGACTAGCGGAAGGAGGTGAGCAGTTCTTC.

CDR3 in amino acids: CASSPNQKSPGELFF. For the CDR3, the DNA is TGTGCCAGCAGCCCAAACCAAAAGAGTCCCGGGGAGCTGTTTTTT. The chain joins TRBV5-5 to TRBJ2-2; D ambiguous. Trimming removed 4 bases at V and 6 bases at J, with 16 bases between. CDR1 is SGHKS and CDR2 is YYEKEE in the germline V gene (reference sequence). This CDR3 region has 15 residues.

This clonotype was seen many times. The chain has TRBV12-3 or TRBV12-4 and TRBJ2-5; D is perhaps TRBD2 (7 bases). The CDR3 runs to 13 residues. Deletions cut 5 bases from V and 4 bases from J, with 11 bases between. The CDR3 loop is CASSGRGGETQYF. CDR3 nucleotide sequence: TGTGCCAGCAGTGGAAGGGGGGGAGAGACCCAGTACTTC.

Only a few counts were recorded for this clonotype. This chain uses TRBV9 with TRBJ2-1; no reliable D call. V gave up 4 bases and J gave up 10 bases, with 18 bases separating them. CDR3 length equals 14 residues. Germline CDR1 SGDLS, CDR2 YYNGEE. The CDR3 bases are TGTGCCAGCAGCTCCAGAGGCGGTCTCGGGGAGCAGTTCTTC. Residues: CASSSRGGLGEQFF. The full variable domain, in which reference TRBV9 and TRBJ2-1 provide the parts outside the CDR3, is DSGVTQTPKHLITATGQRVTLRCSPRSGDLSVYWYQQSLDQGLQFLIQYYNGEERAKGNILERFSAQQFPDLHSELNLSSLELGDSALYFCASSSRGGLGEQFFGPGTRLTVL.

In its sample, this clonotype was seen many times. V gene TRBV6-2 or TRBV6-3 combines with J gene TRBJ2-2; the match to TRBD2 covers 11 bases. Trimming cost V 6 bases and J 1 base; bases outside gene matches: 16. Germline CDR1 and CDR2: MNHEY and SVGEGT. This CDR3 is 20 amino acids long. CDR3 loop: CASSNLGASGRRLNTGELFF. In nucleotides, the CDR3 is TGTGCCAGCAGCAACCTCGGGGCTAGCGGGAGGAGATTGAACACCGGGGAGCTGTTTTTT.

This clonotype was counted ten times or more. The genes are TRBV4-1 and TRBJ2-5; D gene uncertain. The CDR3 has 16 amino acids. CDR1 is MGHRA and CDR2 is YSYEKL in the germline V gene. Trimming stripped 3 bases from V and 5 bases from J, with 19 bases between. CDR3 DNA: TGCGCCAGCAGCCACAACTCCCGACCGGGCCGGGAGACCCAGTACTTC. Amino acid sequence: CASSHNSRPGRETQYF.

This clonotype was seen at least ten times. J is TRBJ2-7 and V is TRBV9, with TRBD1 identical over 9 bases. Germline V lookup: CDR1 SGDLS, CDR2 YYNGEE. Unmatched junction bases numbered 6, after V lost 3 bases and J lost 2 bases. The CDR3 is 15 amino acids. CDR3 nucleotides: TGTGCCAGCAGCGCGGGACAGGGTCGAGCCTACGAGCAGTACTTC. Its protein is CASSAGQGRAYEQYF.

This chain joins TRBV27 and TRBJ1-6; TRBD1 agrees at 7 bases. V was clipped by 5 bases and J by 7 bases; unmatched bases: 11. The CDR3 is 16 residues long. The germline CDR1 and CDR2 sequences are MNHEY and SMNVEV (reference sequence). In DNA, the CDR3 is TGTGCCAGCAGTCCCACCCTGGACAGGATCAATTCACCCCTCCACTTT. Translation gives CASSPTLDRINSPLHF.

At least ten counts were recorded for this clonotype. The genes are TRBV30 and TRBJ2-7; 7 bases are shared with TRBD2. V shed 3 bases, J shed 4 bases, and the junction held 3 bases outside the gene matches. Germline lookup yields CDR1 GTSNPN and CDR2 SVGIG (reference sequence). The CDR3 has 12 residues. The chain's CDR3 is CAWRKGGYEQYF. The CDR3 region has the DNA TGTGCCTGGAGAAAGGGAGGGTACGAGCAGTACTTC.

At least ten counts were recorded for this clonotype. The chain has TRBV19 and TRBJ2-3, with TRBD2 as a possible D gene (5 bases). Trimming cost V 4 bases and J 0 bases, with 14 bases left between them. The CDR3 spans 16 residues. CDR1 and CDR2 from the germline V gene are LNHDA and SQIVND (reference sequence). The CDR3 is CASSNPGGPSTDTQYF. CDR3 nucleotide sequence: TGTGCCAGTAGTAACCCCGGCGGGCCTAGCACAGATACGCAGTATTTT.

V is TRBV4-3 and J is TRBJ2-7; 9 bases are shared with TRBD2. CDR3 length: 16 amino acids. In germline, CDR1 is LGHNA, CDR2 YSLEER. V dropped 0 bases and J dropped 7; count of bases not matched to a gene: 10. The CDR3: CASSQDSGSWSREQYF. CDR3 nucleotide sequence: TGCGCCAGCAGCCAAGATAGCGGGAGCTGGTCAAGAGAGCAGTACTTC.

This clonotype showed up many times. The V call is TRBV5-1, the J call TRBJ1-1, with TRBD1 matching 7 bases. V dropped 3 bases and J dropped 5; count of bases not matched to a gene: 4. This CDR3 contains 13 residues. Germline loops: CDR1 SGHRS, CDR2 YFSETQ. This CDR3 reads CASSSTGSTEAFF. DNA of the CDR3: TGCGCCAGCAGCTCGACAGGGTCGACTGAAGCTTTCTTT.

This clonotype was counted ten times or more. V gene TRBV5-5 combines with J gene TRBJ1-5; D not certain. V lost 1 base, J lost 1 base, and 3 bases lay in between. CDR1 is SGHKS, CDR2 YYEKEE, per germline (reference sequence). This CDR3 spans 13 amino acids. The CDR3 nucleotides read TGTGCCAGCAGCTTGCACAGCAATCAGCCCCAGCATTTT. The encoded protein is CASSLHSNQPQHF.

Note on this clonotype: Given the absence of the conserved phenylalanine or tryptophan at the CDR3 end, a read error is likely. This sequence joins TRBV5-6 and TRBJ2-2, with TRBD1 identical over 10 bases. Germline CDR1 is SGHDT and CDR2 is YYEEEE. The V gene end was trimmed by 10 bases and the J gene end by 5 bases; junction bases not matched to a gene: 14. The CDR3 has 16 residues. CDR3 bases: TGTGCCGGCACCGACGACAGGGGGCGAATGACCGGGGAGCTGTTTCTT. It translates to CAGTDDRGRMTGELFL.

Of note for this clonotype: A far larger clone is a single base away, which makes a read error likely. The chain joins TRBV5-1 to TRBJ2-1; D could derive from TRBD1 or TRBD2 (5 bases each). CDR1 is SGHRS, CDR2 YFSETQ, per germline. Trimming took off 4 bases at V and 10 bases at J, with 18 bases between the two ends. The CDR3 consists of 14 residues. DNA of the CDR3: TGCGCCAGCAGCCTGGGGGATTTCTCCTACGAGCAGTTCTTC. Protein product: CASSLGDFSYEQFF.

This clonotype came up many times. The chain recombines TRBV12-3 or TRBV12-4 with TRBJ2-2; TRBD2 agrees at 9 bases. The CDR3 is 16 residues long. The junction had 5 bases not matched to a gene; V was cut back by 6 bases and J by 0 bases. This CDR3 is CASSPRLAANTGELFF. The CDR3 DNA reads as TGTGCCAGCAGCCCTCGACTAGCGGCGAACACCGGGGAGCTGTTTTTT.

The chain's CDR3 is CASTTQGDSPLHF. CDR3 bases: TGTGCCAGTACTACTCAGGGGGATTCACCCCTCCACTTT. This chain connects TRBV19 to TRBJ1-6; TRBD1 matches at 7 bases. Germline CDR1 reads LNHDA; CDR2 reads SQIVND (reference sequence). V was clipped by 7 bases and J by 8 bases; unmatched bases: 5. This CDR3 has 13 residues.

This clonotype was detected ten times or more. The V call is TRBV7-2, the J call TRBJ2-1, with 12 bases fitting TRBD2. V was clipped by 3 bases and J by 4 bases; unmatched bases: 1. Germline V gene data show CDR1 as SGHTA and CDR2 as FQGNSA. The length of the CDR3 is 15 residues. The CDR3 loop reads CASSFGLAGYNEQFF. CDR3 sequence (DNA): TGTGCCAGCAGCTTCGGACTAGCGGGGTACAATGAGCAGTTCTTC.

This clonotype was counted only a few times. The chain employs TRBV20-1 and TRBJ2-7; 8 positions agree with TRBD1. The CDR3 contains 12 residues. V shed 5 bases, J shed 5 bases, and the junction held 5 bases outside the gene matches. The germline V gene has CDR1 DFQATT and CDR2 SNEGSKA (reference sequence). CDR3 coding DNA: TGCAGTGCTGACAGGGGTGGCCACGAGCAGTACTTC. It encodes CSADRGGHEQYF.

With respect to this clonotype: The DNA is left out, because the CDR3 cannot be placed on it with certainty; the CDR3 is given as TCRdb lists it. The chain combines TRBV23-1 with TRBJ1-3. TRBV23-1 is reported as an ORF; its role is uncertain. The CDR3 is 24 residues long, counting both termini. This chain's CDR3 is CASTNQTSMYLCATSDGPSNTIYF.

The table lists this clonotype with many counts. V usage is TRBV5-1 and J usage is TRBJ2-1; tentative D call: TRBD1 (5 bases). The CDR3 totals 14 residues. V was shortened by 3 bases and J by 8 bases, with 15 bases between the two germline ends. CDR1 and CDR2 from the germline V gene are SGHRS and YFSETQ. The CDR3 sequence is CASSSNRLAHEQFF. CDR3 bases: TGCGCCAGCAGCTCGAACAGGTTGGCACATGAGCAGTTCTTC.

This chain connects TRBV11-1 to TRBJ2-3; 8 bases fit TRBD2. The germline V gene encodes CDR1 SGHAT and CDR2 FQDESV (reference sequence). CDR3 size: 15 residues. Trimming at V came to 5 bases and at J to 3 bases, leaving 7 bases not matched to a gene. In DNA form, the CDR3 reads TGTGCCAGCAGCGGCACGGGGGGGCGGACAGATACGCAGTATTTT. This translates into CASSGTGGRTDTQYF.

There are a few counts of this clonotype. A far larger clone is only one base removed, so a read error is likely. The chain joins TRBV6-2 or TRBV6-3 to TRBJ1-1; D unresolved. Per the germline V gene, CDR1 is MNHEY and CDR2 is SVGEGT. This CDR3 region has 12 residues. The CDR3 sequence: CACSAAGFEAFF. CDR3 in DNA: TGTGCCTGCAGTGCCGCGGGGTTTGAAGCTTTCTTT.

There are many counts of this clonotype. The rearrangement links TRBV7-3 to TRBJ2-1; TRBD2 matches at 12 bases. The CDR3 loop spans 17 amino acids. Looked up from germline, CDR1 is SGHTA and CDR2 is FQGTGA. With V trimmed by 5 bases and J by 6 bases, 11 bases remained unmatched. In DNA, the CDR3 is TGTGCCAGCAGCCCCAGGGGGCTAGCGGGGGGGGTCAATGAGCAGTTCTTC. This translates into CASSPRGLAGGVNEQFF.